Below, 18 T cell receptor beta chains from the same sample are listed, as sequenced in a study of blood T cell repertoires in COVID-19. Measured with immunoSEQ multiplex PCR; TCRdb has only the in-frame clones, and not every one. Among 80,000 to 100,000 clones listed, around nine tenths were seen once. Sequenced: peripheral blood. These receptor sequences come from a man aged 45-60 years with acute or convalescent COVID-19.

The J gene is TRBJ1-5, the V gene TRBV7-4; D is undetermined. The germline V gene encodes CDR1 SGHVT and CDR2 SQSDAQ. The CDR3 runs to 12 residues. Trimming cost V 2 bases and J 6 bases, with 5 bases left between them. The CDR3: CASSLSSQPQHF. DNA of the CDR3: TGTGCCAGCAGCTTATCGTCTCAGCCCCAGCATTTT.

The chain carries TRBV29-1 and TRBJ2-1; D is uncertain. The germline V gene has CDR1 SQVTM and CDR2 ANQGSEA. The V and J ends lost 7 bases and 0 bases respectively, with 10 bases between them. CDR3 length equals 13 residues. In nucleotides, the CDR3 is TGCAGCGCAGAAGACTCCTCCTACAATGAGCAGTTCTTC. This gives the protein CSAEDSSYNEQFF.

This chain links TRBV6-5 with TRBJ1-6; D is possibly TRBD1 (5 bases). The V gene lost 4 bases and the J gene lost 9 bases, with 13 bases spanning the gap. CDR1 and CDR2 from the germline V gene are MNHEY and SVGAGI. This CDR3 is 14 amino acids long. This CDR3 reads CASSSVDTLSPLHF. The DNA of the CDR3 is TGTGCCAGCAGTTCGGTGGACACCCTTTCACCCCTCCACTTT.

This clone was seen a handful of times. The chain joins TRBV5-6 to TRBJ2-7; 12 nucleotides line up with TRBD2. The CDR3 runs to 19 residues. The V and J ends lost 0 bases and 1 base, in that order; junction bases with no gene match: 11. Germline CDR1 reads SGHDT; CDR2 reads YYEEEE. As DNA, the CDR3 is TGTGCCAGCAGCTTGGGTCTTGACAGCGGACTAGCGGGATCCTACGAGCAGTACTTC. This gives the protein CASSLGLDSGLAGSYEQYF.

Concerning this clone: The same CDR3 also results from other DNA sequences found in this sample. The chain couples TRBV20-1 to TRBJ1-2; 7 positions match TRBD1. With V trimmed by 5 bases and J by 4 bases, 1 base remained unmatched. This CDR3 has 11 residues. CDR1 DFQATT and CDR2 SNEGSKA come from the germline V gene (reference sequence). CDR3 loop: CSASGGYGYTF. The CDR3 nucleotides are TGCAGTGCTTCAGGGGGCTATGGCTACACCTTC.

The CDR3 loop reads CAWLLADQETQYF. The CDR3 DNA is TGTGCCTGGCTACTAGCGGATCAAGAGACCCAGTACTTC. V and J are TRBV30 and TRBJ2-5; 8 nucleotides align to TRBD2. This CDR3 contains 13 residues. Trimming at V came to 5 bases and at J to 2 bases, leaving 4 bases not matched to a gene. Germline lookup yields CDR1 GTSNPN and CDR2 SVGIG (reference sequence).

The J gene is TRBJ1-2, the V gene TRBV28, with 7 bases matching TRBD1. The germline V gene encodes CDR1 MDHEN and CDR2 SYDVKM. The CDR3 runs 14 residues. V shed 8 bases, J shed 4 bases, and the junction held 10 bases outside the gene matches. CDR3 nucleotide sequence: TGTGCCAGCTGGTCCCCGACAGGGCTCTATGGCTACACCTTC. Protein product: CASWSPTGLYGYTF.

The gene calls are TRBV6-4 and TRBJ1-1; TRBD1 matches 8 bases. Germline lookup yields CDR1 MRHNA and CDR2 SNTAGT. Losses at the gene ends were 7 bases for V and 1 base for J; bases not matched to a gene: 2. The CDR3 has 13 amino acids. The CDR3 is CASTGQGNTEAFF. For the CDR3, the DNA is TGTGCCAGCACCGGACAGGGGAACACTGAAGCTTTCTTT.

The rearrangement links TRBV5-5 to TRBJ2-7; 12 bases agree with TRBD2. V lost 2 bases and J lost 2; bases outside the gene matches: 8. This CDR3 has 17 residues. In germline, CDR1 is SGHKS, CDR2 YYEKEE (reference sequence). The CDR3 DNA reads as TGTGCCAGCAGCTTTGGACTAGCGGGGTTCCTAGCCTACGAGCAGTACTTC. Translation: CASSFGLAGFLAYEQYF.

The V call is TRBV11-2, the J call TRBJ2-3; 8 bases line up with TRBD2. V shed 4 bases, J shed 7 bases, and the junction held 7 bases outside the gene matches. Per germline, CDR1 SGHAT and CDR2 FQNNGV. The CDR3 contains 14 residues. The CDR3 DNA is TGTGCCAGCAGCTACGGGACTAGTCGACATACGCAGTATTTT. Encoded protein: CASSYGTSRHTQYF.

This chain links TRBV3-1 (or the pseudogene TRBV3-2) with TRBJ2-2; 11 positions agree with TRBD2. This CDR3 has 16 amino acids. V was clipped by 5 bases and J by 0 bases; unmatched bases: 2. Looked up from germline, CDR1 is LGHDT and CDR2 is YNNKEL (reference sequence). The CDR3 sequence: CASSKGLAANTGELFF. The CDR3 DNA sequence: TGTGCCAGCAGCAAGGGACTAGCGGCGAACACCGGGGAGCTGTTTTTT.

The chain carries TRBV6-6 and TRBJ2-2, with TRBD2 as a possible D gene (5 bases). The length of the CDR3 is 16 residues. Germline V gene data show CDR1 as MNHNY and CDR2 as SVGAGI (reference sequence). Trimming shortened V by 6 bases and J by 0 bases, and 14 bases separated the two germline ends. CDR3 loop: CASRERSAANTGELFF. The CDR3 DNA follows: TGTGCCAGCAGGGAGCGGTCAGCCGCGAACACCGGGGAGCTGTTTTTT.

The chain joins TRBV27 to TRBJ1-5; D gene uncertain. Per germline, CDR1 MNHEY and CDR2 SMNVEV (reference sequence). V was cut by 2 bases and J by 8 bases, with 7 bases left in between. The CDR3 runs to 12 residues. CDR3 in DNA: TGTGCCAGCAGTTTAATAGAGGAGCCCCAGCATTTT. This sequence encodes CASSLIEEPQHF.

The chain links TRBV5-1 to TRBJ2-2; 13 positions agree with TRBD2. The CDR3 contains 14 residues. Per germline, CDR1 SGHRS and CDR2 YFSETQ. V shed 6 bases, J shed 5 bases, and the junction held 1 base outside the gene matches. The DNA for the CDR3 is TGCGCCAGCAAGGGACTAGCGGGGACCGGGGAGCTGTTTTTT. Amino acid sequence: CASKGLAGTGELFF.

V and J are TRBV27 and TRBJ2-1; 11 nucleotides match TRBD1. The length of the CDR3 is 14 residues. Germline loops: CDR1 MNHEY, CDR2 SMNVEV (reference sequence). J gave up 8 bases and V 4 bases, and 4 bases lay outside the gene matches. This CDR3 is CASSSGQGAYEQFF. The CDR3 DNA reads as TGTGCCAGCAGTTCCGGACAGGGGGCCTATGAGCAGTTCTTC.

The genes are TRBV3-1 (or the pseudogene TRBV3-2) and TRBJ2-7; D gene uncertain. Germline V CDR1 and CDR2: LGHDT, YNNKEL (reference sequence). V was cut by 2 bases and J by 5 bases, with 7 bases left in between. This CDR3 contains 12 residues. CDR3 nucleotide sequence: TGTGCCAGCAGCCAAAGCGCCCACGAGCAGTACTTC. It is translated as CASSQSAHEQYF.

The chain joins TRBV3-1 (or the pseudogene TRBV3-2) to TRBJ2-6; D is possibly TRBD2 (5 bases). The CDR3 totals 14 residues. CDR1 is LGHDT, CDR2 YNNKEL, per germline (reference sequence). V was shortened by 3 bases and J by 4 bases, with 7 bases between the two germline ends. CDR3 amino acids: CASSQGSGANVLTF. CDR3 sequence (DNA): TGTGCCAGCAGCCAGGGGAGCGGGGCCAACGTCCTGACTTTC.

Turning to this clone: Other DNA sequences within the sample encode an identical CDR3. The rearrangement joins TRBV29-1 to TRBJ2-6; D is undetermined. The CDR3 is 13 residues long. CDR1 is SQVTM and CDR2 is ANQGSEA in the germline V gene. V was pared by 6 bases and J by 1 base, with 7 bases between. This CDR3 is CSVDNSGANVLTF. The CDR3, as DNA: TGCAGCGTAGACAATTCTGGGGCCAACGTCCTGACTTTC.